This passage covers 20 T cell receptor beta chains from one sample sequenced in a study of shared clonotypes between healthy human individuals. Only in-frame clones appear in the TCRdb table, and some are missing; sequencing was by immunoSEQ multiplex PCR. Of about 1 million clones in the sample, more than 60% are singletons; the top ten hold over 1.3%. Sequencing was done on a sample of memory CD4+ T cells sorted from blood. As to subset: CD45RA-negative fraction. The receptors here all came from a man aged 18 to 30 in good health.

The sample holds a few counts of this clone. The chain joins TRBV20-1 to TRBJ1-1, with D unclear. Germline values: CDR1 DFQATT, CDR2 SNEGSKA (reference sequence). This CDR3 spans 10 amino acids. Trimming took 4 bases from V and 3 from J, leaving 3 bases between them. DNA of the CDR3: TGCAGTGCTATTTACACTGAAGCTTTCTTT. This gives the protein CSAIYTEAFF.

This clone has more than one count but fewer than ten. This rearrangement joins TRBV7-3 to TRBJ2-3, with no clear D. The CDR3 is 14 residues long. The germline V and J ends were trimmed by 5 bases and 4 bases, with 13 bases remaining between them. Germline CDR1 SGHTA, CDR2 FQGTGA. The DNA for the CDR3 is TGTGCCAGCAGCGTCGGCATTTTCCCAGATACGCAGTATTTT. Translated: CASSVGIFPDTQYF.

The V and J genes are TRBV19 and TRBJ2-2, with D perhaps TRBD2 (6 bases). The CDR3 spans 14 residues. CDR1 is LNHDA, CDR2 SQIVND, per germline (reference sequence). Trimming cost V 7 bases and J 4 bases, with 13 bases left between them. CDR3 sequence reads: CASNWDFGTGELFF. The CDR3, as DNA: TGTGCCAGTAACTGGGACTTTGGCACCGGGGAGCTGTTTTTT.

The chain carries TRBV18 and TRBJ1-2; D unresolved. The germline V gene encodes CDR1 KGHSH and CDR2 LQKENI. Trimming removed 3 bases from V and 4 bases from J, with 15 bases in between. The CDR3 extends over 15 amino acids. The chain's CDR3 is CASSPRSILGYGYTF. CDR3 coding DNA: TGTGCCAGCTCACCGCGGTCCATCTTGGGCTATGGCTACACCTTC.

The sample holds one count of this clone. The V and J genes are TRBV4-1 and TRBJ1-6, with 7 bases matching TRBD1. This CDR3 has 15 amino acids. Germline values: CDR1 MGHRA, CDR2 YSYEKL. J gave up 8 bases and V 2 bases, and 6 bases lay outside the gene matches. The CDR3 bases are TGCGCCAGCAGCCAACCCGACAGGGTTGATTCACCCCTCCACTTT. Its protein product is CASSQPDRVDSPLHF.

The chain links TRBV5-6 to TRBJ1-2; 7 positions agree with TRBD1. The CDR3 consists of 13 residues. Per germline, CDR1 SGHDT and CDR2 YYEEEE. After removal of 4 bases from V and 7 bases from J, the junction contained 7 bases not matched to a gene. CDR3 residues: CASSITGVRGYTF. CDR3 DNA sequence: TGTGCCAGCAGCATTACAGGGGTGCGTGGCTACACCTTC. Using reference TRBV5-6 and TRBJ1-2 for the parts outside the CDR3, the full variable domain is DAGVTQSPTHLIKTRGQQVTLRCSPKSGHDTVSWYQQALGQGPQFIFQYYEEEERQRGNFPDRFSGHQFPNYSSELNVNALLLGDSALYLCASSITGVRGYTFGSGTRLTVV.

To note about this clone: A much larger clone lies a single base off, so this may be a read error. CDR3 nucleotides: TGTGCCAGCAGCTTAGACAACTATGGCTACACCTTC. Its translation: CASSLDNYGYTF. V and J are TRBV7-3 and TRBJ1-2; unclear D gene. CDR1 SGHTA and CDR2 FQGTGA come from the germline V gene. The CDR3 runs to 12 residues. Trimming took off 2 bases at V and 2 bases at J, with 3 bases between the two ends.

V is TRBV5-1 and J is TRBJ1-1, with no clear D. This CDR3 spans 14 amino acids. In germline, CDR1 is SGHRS, CDR2 YFSETQ. V was trimmed by 4 bases and J by 4 bases, leaving 14 bases between them. The chain's CDR3 is CASSDQGLGTEAFF. The CDR3 DNA sequence: TGCGCCAGCAGCGACCAAGGGTTAGGCACTGAAGCTTTCTTT.

This chain links TRBV18 with TRBJ1-3, with D perhaps TRBD1 (5 bases). The CDR3 spans 13 residues. Germline CDR1 is KGHSH and CDR2 is LQKENI. V dropped 2 bases and J dropped 11 bases, with 13 bases sitting between them. DNA of the CDR3: TGTGCCAGCTCACCAAGCGACAGTAGAGCCATATATTTT. This encodes CASSPSDSRAIYF.

V and J are TRBV10-3 and TRBJ2-5, with 7 bases matching TRBD1. The germline V gene encodes CDR1 ENHRY and CDR2 SYGVKD. Unmatched junction bases numbered 3, after V lost 6 bases and J lost 2 bases. CDR3 size: 13 residues. CDR3 in amino acids: CAISWTGQETQYF. In nucleotides, the CDR3 is TGTGCCATCAGCTGGACAGGTCAAGAGACCCAGTACTTC.

The genes are TRBV2 and TRBJ1-6, with 9 positions matching TRBD1. This CDR3 spans 14 amino acids. Per the germline V gene, CDR1 is SNHLY and CDR2 is FYNNEI. The trim removed 10 bases at V and 6 bases at J, leaving 7 bases unmatched. This CDR3 reads CATSLGQGNSPLHF. In DNA, the CDR3 is TGTGCCACCTCCCTGGGACAGGGTAATTCACCCCTCCACTTT.

The chain employs TRBV27 and TRBJ2-7; 14 bases are shared with TRBD2. The CDR3 covers 20 residues. CDR1 is MNHEY, CDR2 SMNVEV, per germline (reference sequence). V shed 2 bases, J shed 0 bases, and the junction held 12 bases outside the gene matches. The CDR3 sequence: CASSLGPRGLAGEGSYEQYF. The CDR3 DNA reads TGTGCCAGCAGTTTAGGCCCAAGGGGACTAGCGGGAGAAGGCTCCTACGAGCAGTACTTC.

This chain joins TRBV6-5 and TRBJ2-7; 9 nucleotides agree with TRBD1. The CDR3 sequence is 14 residues long. With V trimmed by 6 bases and J by 2 bases, 5 bases remained unmatched. Germline V CDR1 and CDR2: MNHEY, SVGAGI. The CDR3 spells CASRGQGLTYEQYF. Written as DNA, the CDR3 is TGTGCCAGCAGAGGACAGGGGCTTACCTACGAGCAGTACTTC.

This rearrangement joins TRBV6-1 to TRBJ1-2; the D is unclear. Trimming stripped 10 bases from V and 1 base from J, with 10 bases between. CDR3 length equals 12 residues. Germline CDR1 is MNHNS and CDR2 is SASEGT. Here the CDR3 DNA reads TGTGCCATCAGCGAGGGTAACTATGGCTACACCTTC. This encodes CAISEGNYGYTF.

The chain employs TRBV2 and TRBJ2-7; TRBD1 aligns across 7 bases. Germline CDR1 is SNHLY and CDR2 is FYNNEI. Trimming took 6 bases from V and 2 from J; bases not matched to a gene: 19. CDR3 length: 18 residues. In DNA form, the CDR3 reads TGTGCCAGCAGGCTAACATCGGGGTTCCGAGACAGGGCCTACGAGCAGTACTTC. This sequence encodes CASRLTSGFRDRAYEQYF.

This clone was found once. The CDR3 DNA reads TGTGCCAGCTCAACCGGGACAGGGGGCGAATATACGCAGTATTTT. This gives the protein CASSTGTGGEYTQYF. V usage is TRBV18 and J usage is TRBJ2-3; 12 nucleotides agree with TRBD1. The germline CDR1 and CDR2 sequences are KGHSH and LQKENI. V trimming: 5 bases; J trimming: 7 bases; junction bases outside the gene matches: 7. This CDR3 has 15 amino acids.

The chain uses TRBV9 and TRBJ2-1, with 7 bases lining up with TRBD1. The CDR3 contains 13 residues. From germline, CDR1 is SGDLS and CDR2 YYNGEE. J gave up 9 bases and V 0 bases, and 3 bases lay outside the gene matches. The CDR3 sequence: CASSVGRQGEQFF. As DNA, the CDR3 is TGTGCCAGCAGCGTAGGGAGACAGGGTGAGCAGTTCTTC.

The chain joins TRBV15 to TRBJ1-1, with TRBD1 as a possible D gene (6 bases). V was shortened by 1 base and J by 1 base, with 10 bases between the two germline ends. This CDR3 comprises 15 residues. The germline V gene has CDR1 LNHNV and CDR2 YYDKDF (reference sequence). The CDR3 region has the DNA TGTGCCACCAGCAGAGGTCAGGGGACGAACACTGAAGCTTTCTTT. Its protein is CATSRGQGTNTEAFF.

This clone came up once. This chain uses TRBV9 with TRBJ1-2; the match to TRBD1 covers 8 bases. Losses at the gene ends were 3 bases for V and 3 bases for J; bases not matched to a gene: 10. Per the germline V gene, CDR1 is SGDLS and CDR2 is YYNGEE. The CDR3 has 16 residues. This CDR3 is CASSATGGGYDYGYTF. CDR3 bases: TGTGCCAGCAGCGCCACAGGGGGGGGCTATGACTATGGCTACACCTTC.

The chain carries TRBV9 and TRBJ2-2; D is uncertain. With 7 bases removed from V and 1 base from J, the gap between germline ends came to 8 bases. Looked up from germline, CDR1 is SGDLS and CDR2 is YYNGEE. CDR3 length equals 13 residues. The CDR3 here is CASGPLNTGELFF. DNA for the CDR3: TGTGCCAGCGGGCCATTGAACACCGGGGAGCTGTTTTTT.